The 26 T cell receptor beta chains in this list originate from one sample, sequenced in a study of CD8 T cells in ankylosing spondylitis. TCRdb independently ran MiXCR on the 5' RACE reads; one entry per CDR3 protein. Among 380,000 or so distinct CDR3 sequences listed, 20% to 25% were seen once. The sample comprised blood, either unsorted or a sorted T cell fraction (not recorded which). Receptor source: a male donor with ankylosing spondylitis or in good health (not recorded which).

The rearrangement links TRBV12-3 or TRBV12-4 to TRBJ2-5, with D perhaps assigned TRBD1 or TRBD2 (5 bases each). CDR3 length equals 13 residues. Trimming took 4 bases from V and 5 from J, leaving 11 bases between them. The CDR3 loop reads CASSSEGFETQYF. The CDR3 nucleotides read TGTGCCAGCAGTTCTGAGGGGTTCGAGACCCAGTACTTC.

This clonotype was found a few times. CDR3 protein: CASSYLTGPHEQYF. DNA of the CDR3: TGTGCCAGCAGCTATTTGACAGGGCCCCACGAGCAGTACTTC. This sequence joins TRBV12-3 or TRBV12-4 and TRBJ2-7; 7 nucleotides align to TRBD1. With 6 bases clipped from V and 5 bases from J, the junction kept 10 bases outside the gene matches. CDR3 length equals 14 residues.

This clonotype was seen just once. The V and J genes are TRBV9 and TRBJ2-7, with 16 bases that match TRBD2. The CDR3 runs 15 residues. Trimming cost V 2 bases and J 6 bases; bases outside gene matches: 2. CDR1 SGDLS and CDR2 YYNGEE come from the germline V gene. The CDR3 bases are TGTGCCAGCAGCGTGGGACTAGCGGGAGGGCGCGAGCAGTACTTC. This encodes CASSVGLAGGREQYF.

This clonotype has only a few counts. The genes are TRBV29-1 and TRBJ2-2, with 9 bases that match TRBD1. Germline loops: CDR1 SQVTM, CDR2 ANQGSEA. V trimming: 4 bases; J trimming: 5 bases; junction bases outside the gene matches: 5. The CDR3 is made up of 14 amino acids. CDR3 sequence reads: CSVAGTGQTGELFF. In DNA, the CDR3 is TGCAGCGTTGCAGGGACAGGGCAGACCGGGGAGCTGTTTTTT.

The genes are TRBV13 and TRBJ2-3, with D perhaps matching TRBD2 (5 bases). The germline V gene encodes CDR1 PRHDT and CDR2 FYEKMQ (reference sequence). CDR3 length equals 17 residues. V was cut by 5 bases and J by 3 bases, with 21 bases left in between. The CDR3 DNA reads TGTGCCAGCAGCAAGACCTCGGACCTCGAGGGTACAGATACGCAGTATTTT. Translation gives CASSKTSDLEGTDTQYF. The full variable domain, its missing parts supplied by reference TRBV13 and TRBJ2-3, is AAGVIQSPRHLIKEKRETATLKCYPIPRHDTVYWYQQGPGQDPQFLISFYEKMQSDKGSIPDRFSAQQFSDYHSELNMSSLELGDSALYFCASSKTSDLEGTDTQYFGPGTRLTVL.

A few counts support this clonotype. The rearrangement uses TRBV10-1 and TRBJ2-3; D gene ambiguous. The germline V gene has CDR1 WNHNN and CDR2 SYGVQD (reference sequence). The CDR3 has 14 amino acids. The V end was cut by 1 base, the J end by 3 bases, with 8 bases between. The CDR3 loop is CASSEFGWTDTQYF. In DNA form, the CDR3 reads TGCGCCAGCAGTGAGTTCGGGTGGACAGATACGCAGTATTTT.

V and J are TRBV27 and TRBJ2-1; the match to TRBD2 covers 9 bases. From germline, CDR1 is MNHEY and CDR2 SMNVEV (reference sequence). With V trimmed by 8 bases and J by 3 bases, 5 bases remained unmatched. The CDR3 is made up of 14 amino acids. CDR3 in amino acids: CASAPSGVYNEQFF. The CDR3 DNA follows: TGTGCCAGCGCTCCTAGCGGGGTCTACAATGAGCAGTTCTTC.

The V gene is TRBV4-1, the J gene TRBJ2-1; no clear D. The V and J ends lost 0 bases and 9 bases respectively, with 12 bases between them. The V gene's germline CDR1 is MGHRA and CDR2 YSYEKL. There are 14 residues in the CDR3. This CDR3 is CASSQESQLGEQFF. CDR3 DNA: TGCGCCAGCAGCCAAGAATCTCAGTTGGGTGAGCAGTTCTTC.

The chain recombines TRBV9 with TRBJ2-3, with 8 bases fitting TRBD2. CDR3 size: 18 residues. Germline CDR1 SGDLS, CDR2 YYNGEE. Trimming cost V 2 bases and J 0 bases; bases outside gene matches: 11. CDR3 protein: CASSVPRGERESTDTQYF. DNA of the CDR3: TGTGCCAGCAGCGTCCCCAGAGGGGAGCGGGAGAGCACAGATACGCAGTATTTT.

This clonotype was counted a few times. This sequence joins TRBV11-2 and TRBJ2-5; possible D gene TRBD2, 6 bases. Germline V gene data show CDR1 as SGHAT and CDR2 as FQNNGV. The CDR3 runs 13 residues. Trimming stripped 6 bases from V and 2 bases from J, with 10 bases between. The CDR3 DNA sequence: TGTGCCAGCAGGGGACTGTTGCAAGAGACCCAGTACTTC. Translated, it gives CASRGLLQETQYF.

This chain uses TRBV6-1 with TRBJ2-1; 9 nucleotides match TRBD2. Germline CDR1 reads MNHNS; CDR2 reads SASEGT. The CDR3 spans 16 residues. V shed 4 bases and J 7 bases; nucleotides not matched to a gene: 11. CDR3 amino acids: CASSAPAGTSLNEQFF. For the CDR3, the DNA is TGTGCCAGCAGTGCTCCAGCCGGGACTAGCTTAAATGAGCAGTTCTTC.

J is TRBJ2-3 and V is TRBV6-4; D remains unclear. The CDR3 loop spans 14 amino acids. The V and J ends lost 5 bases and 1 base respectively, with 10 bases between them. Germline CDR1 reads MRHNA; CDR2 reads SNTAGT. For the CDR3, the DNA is TGTGCCAGCAGTCTGGCCGCCGGCACAGATACGCAGTATTTT. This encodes CASSLAAGTDTQYF.

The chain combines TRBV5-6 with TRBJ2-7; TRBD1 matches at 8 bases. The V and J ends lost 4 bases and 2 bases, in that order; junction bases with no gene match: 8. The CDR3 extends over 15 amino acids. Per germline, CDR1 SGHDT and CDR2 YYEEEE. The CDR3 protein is CASSRDRGQTYEQYF. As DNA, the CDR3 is TGTGCCAGCAGCCGCGACAGGGGCCAGACCTACGAGCAGTACTTC. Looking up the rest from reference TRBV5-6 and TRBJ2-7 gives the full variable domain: DAGVTQSPTHLIKTRGQQVTLRCSPKSGHDTVSWYQQALGQGPQFIFQYYEEEERQRGNFPDRFSGHQFPNYSSELNVNALLLGDSALYLCASSRDRGQTYEQYFGPGTRLTVT.

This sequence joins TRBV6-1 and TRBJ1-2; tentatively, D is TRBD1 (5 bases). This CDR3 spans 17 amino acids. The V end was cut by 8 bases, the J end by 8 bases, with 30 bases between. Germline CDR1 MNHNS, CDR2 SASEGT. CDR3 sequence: CASSEYRQAAGPDGYTF. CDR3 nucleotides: TGTGCCAGCTCTGAATATAGGCAGGCCGCGGGACCGGACGGCTACACCTTC.

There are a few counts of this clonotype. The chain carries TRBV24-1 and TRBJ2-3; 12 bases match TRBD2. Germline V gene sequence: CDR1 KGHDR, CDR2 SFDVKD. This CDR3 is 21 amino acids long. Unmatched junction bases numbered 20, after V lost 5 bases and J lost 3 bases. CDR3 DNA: TGTGCCACCAGTGGTCCATCCGGGACTAGCGGGCCATCCCACTGGACAGATACGCAGTATTTT. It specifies CATSGPSGTSGPSHWTDTQYF.

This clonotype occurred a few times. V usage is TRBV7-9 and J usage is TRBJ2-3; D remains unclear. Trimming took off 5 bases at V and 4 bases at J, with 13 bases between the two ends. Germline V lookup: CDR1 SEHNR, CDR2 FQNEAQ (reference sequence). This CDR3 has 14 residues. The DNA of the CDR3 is TGTGCCAGCAGCGCTTTCGCGCGTCCAGATACGCAGTATTTT. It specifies CASSAFARPDTQYF.

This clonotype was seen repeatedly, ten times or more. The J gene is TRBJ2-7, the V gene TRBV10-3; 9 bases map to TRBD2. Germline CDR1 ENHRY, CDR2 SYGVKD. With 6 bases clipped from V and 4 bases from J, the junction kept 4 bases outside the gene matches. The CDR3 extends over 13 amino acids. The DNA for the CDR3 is TGTGCCATCAGAGATAGCGGGAGTTACGAGCAGTACTTC. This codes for CAIRDSGSYEQYF.

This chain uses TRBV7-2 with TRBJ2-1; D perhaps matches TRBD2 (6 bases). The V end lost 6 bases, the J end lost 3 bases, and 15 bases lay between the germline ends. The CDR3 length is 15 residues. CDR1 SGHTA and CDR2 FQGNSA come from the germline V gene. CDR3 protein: CASRRGGGNYNEQFF. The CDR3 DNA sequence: TGTGCCAGCAGAAGGGGCGGAGGGAACTACAATGAGCAGTTCTTC.

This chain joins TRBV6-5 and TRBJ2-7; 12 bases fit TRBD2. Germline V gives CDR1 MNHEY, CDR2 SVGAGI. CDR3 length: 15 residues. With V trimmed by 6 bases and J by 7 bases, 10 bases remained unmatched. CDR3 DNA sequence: TGTGCCAGCAGCTACGGACTAGCGGGGCGCAAGGAGCAGTACTTC. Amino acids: CASSYGLAGRKEQYF.

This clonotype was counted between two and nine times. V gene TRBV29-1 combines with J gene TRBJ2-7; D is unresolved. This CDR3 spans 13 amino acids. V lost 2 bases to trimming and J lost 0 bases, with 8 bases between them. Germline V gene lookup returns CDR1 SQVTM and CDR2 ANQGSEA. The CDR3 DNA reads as TGCAGCGTTGAAAAGGGTGGCTCCTACGAGCAGTACTTC. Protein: CSVEKGGSYEQYF.

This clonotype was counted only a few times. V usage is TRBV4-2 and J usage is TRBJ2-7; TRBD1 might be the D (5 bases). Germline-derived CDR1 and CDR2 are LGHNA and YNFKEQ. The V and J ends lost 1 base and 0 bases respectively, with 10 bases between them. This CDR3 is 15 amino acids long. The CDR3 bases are TGTGCCAGCAGCCAAGCACAGGCCGTCTCCTACGAGCAGTACTTC. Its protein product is CASSQAQAVSYEQYF.

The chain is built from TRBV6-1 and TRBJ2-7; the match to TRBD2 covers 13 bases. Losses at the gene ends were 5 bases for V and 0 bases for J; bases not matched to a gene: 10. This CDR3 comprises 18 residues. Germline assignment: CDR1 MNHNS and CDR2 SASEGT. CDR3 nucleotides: TGTGCCAGCAGTCAAGAACCCGGACTAGCGGGGGACTCCTACGAGCAGTACTTC. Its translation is CASSQEPGLAGDSYEQYF.

The CDR3 sequence: CASSPSGQELYEQYF. The CDR3 DNA follows: TGTGCCAGCAGCCCCTCGGGACAGGAGCTCTACGAGCAGTACTTC. The genes are TRBV7-9 and TRBJ2-7; TRBD1 agrees at 8 bases. J gave up 3 bases and V 5 bases, and 9 bases lay outside the gene matches. Germline CDR1 and CDR2: SEHNR and FQNEAQ (reference sequence). CDR3 size: 15 residues.

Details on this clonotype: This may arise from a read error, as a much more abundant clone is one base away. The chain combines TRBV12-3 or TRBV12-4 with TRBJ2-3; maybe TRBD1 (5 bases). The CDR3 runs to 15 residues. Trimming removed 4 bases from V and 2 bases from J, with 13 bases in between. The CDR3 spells CASSSSRGNTDTQYF. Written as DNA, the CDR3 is TGTGCCAGCAGTTCGTCAAGGGGAAACACAGATACGCAGTATTTT.

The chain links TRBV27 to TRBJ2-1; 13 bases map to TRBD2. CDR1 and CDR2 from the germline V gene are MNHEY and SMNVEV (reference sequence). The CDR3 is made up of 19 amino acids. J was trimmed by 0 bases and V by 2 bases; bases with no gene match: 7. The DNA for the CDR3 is TGTGCCAGCAGTTTAAGCCCCACTAGCGGGGGGGCCTCCTACAATGAGCAGTTCTTC. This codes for CASSLSPTSGGASYNEQFF.

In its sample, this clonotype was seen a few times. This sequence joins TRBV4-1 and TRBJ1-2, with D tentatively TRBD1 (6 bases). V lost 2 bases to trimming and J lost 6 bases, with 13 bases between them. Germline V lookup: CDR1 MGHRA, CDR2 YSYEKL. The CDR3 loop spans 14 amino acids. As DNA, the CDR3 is TGCGCCAGCAGCCAACTTGGTGCAGGGGATGGCTACACCTTC. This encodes CASSQLGAGDGYTF.